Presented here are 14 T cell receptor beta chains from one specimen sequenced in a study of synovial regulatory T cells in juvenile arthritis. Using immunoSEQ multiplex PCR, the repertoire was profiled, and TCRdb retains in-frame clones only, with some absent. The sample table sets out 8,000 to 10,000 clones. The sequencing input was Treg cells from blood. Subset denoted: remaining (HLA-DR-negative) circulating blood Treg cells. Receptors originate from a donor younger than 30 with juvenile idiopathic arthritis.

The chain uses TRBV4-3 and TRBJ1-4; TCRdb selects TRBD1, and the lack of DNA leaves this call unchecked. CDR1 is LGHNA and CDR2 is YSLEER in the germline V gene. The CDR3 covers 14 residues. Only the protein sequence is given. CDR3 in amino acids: CASKLTGANEKLFF.

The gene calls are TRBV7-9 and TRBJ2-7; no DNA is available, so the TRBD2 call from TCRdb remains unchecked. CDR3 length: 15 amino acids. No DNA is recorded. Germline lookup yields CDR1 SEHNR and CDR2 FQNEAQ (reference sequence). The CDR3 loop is CASSSPRRSVYEQYF.

The CDR3 here is CASSQDVRENEKLFF. The chain joins TRBV4-3 to TRBJ1-4. There are 15 residues in the CDR3. This entry has no DNA. Germline-derived CDR1 and CDR2 are LGHNA and YSLEER.

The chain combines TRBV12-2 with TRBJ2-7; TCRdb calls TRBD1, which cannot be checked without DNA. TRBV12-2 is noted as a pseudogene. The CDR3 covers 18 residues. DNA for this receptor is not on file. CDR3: CASRLSVTGQDLGNEQYF.

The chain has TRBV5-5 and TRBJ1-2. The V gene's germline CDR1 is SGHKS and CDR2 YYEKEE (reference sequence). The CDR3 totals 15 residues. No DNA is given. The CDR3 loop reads CASSFRRDGVYGYTF.

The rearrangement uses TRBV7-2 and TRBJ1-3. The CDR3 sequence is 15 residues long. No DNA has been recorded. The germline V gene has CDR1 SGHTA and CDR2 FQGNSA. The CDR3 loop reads CASSPWGVSGNTIYF.

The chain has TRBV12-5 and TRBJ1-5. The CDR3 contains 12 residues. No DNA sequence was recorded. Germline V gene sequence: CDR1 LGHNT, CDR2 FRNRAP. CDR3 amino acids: CASGSPHQPQHF.

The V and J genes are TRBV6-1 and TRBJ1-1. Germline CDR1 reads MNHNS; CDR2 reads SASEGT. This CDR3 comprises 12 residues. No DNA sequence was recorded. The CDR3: CASLLNTIEAFF.

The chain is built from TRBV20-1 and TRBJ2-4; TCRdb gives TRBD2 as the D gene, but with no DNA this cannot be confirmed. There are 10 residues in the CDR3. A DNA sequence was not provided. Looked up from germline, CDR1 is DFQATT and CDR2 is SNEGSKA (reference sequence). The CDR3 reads CSGEEDIQYF.

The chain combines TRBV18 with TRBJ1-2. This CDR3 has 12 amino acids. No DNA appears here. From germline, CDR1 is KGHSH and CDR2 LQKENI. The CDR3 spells CASSLSAYGYTF. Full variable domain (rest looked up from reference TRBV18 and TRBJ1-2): NAGVMQNPRHLVRRRGQEARLRCSPMKGHSHVYWYRQLPEEGLKFMVYLQKENIIDESGMPKERFSAEFPKEGPSILRIQQVVRGDSAAYFCASSLSAYGYTFGSGTRLTVV.

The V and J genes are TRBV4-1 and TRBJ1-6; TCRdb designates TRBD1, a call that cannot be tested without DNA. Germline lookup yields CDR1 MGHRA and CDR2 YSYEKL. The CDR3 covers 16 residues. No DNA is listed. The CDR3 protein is CASSQPPGGNNSPLHF.

The CDR3 here is CASSSPGIYGYTF. The chain combines TRBV6-6 with TRBJ1-2. The germline CDR1 and CDR2 sequences are MNHNY and SVGAGI (reference sequence). The CDR3 spans 13 residues. No DNA accompanies this entry.

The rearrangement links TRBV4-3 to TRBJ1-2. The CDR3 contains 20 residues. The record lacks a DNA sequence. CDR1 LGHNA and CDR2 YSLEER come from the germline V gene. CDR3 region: CASSQVSVIVGGHDNYGYTF.

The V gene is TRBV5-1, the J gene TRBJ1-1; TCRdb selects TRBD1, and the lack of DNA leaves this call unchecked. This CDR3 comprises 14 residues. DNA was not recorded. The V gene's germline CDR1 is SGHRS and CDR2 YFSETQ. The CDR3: CASSDYRANTEAFF.